This record looks at one T cell receptor beta chain sequence and its context. Its antigen is not identified. Measured with immunoSEQ multiplex PCR; TCRdb has only the in-frame clones, and not every one. The data show about 58,000 clones, about 90% seen once. V was trimmed by 5 bases and J by 4 bases, leaving 12 bases between them. CDR1 and CDR2 (germline): MDHEN, SYDVKM. The CDR3 has 14 amino acids. These data originate in a study of OX40 agonist ivuxolimab in advanced cancers. At the level of the study: Patients took ivuxolimab, an agonistic anti-OX40 (CD134) antibody. Partial responses occurred in Three dose-escalation patients, one with hepatocellular carcinoma and two with cutaneous melanoma.

Study-wide findings and caveats: CD8+ T cells were the subset that, on average, had more expanded clones than CD4+. Among patients with partial responses at 0.1-3.0 mg/kg, clonal expansion was among the lowest.

Sequencing was performed on CD4+ or CD8+ T cells sorted from blood, taken in a trial of the OX40 agonist ivuxolimab. V gene TRBV28 combines with J gene TRBJ2-4, with D possibly called TRBD1 or TRBD2 (5 bases each). The sequence came from an adult with an advanced solid tumor such as melanoma, head and neck, liver or kidney cancer. The CDR3 is CASSARGLKNIQYF. Written as DNA, the CDR3 is TGTGCCAGCAGTGCTCGGGGCCTAAAAAACATTCAGTACTTC.